These 18 T cell receptor beta chains originate from one sample sequenced in a study of regulatory T cells in long-lasting Graves disease. HTBI primers from iRepertoire and Arm-PCR of CDR3 regions yielded the TCR beta libraries. A single record per CDR3 protein comes from TCRdb applying MiXCR to the multiplex PCR reads. Of under 450,000 distinct CDR3 sequences in the sample, about 20% were seen once. Time point noted: persistent/refractory GD, antithyroid drugs over 5 years with positive TRAb. Making the TCR library involved RNA that had been extracted from PBMCs. The sequencing here drew on peripheral blood mononuclear cells (PBMCs), taken when the disease was refractory, from a patient treated with antithyroid drugs. These receptors all come from a female donor with Graves disease.

Turning to this clonotype: The junction departs from germline at one end; a sequencing error may be responsible. This rearrangement joins TRBV6-5 to TRBJ1-2; D gene uncertain. Germline V lookup: CDR1 MNHEY, CDR2 SVGAGI. CDR3 length: 14 amino acids. The CDR3 protein is CTSSYGTPNYGYTF. As DNA, the CDR3 is TGTACCAGCAGTTACGGCACGCCGAACTATGGCTACACCTTC.

The V call is TRBV6-2 or TRBV6-3, the J call TRBJ2-2; no reliable D call. CDR3 length: 13 residues. The germline gives CDR1 MNHEY, CDR2 SVGEGT. Trimming removed 5 bases at V and 7 bases at J, with 11 bases between. CDR3 DNA sequence: TGTGCCAGCAGTGCCCTGGTGAACGGGGAGCTGTTTTTT. It is translated as CASSALVNGELFF.

This clonotype was found many times. The V call is TRBV27, the J call TRBJ1-1; D might be TRBD1 (5 bases). V lost 6 bases, J lost 1 base, and 15 bases lay in between. Germline V gives CDR1 MNHEY, CDR2 SMNVEV (reference sequence). This CDR3 has 15 residues. This chain's CDR3 is CASSLGSGANTEAFF. The CDR3 coding sequence is TGTGCCAGCAGCCTGGGGTCCGGGGCGAACACTGAAGCTTTCTTT.

CDR3 in amino acids: CSATPTSTDTQYF. CDR3 sequence (DNA): TGCAGTGCGACCCCGACTAGCACAGATACGCAGTATTTT. The chain carries TRBV20-1 and TRBJ2-3, with D uncertain. V was clipped by 6 bases and J by 0 bases, with 10 bases between them. The CDR3 sequence is 13 residues long. Germline CDR1 and CDR2: DFQATT and SNEGSKA (reference sequence).

This clonotype showed up just a few times. Mismatch with germline at one junction end may stem from a read error. V is TRBV10-3 and J is TRBJ1-2; possibly TRBD1 for D (5 bases). The CDR3 contains 10 residues. CDR1 is ENHRY and CDR2 is SYGVKD in the germline V gene. CDR3: CAISEGGKYF. DNA for the CDR3: TGTGCCATCAGTGAGGGGGGGAAGTACTTC.

The rearrangement joins TRBV29-1 to TRBJ2-1; 13 bases match TRBD2. From germline, CDR1 is SQVTM and CDR2 ANQGSEA. J lost 10 bases, V lost 7 bases, and 13 bases had no gene match. There are 15 residues in the CDR3. CDR3 region: CSAARTSGSPHEQFF. For the CDR3, the DNA is TGCAGCGCTGCGAGGACTAGCGGGAGTCCACACGAGCAGTTCTTC.

J is TRBJ2-7 and V is TRBV20-1; the D gene is possibly TRBD2 (5 bases). There are 14 residues in the CDR3. Trimming left V 2 bases short and J 0 bases short, with 11 bases between. Germline V lookup: CDR1 DFQATT, CDR2 SNEGSKA (reference sequence). CDR3 nucleotides: TGCAGTGCTAGATTATCCGGGGTCTCCTACGAGCAGTACTTC. It encodes CSARLSGVSYEQYF.

This clonotype was counted at least ten times. In nucleotides, the CDR3 is TGTGCCAGCAGTGAAGCCGGGGCCGCAGACGGCGGCTACACCTTC. Its protein product is CASSEAGAADGGYTF. This chain links TRBV2 with TRBJ1-2, with D tentatively TRBD1 (5 bases). Germline-derived CDR1 and CDR2 are SNHLY and FYNNEI. The CDR3 totals 15 residues. The V end was cut by 0 bases, the J end by 8 bases, with 16 bases between.

The chain uses TRBV7-9 and TRBJ1-1; D perhaps matches TRBD1 (5 bases). The V gene lost 7 bases and the J gene lost 3 bases, with 21 bases spanning the gap. The CDR3 loop spans 16 amino acids. Germline loops: CDR1 SEHNR, CDR2 FQNEAQ (reference sequence). Here the CDR3 reads CASTRLTGGSHTEAFF. CDR3 DNA: TGTGCCAGCACCAGACTCACAGGAGGGTCGCACACTGAAGCTTTCTTT.

The chain carries TRBV12-3 or TRBV12-4 and TRBJ1-5; D is unclear. Trimming pared 2 bases from V and 3 bases from J, leaving 8 bases between. This CDR3 region has 14 residues. The CDR3 DNA sequence: TGTGCCAGCAGTTTACGGGCCACCAATCAGCCCCAGCATTTT. Translation: CASSLRATNQPQHF.

In its sample, this clonotype was seen a few times. CDR3 coding DNA: TGTGCCAGCAGGATATTCGGGCCCGGCGTTTACTTC. Translation: CASRIFGPGVYF. The genes are TRBV2 and TRBJ2-4; no reliable D call. Germline V lookup: CDR1 SNHLY, CDR2 FYNNEI. V gave up 6 bases and J gave up 16 bases, with 19 bases separating them. The CDR3 runs to 12 residues.

This clonotype was counted a few times. This chain links TRBV5-1 with TRBJ2-5; D uncertain. CDR3 size: 11 residues. V was cut by 7 bases and J by 0 bases, with 4 bases left in between. CDR1 is SGHRS, CDR2 YFSETQ, per germline. The DNA for the CDR3 is TGCGCCAGCCTGTACCAAGAGACCCAGTACTTC. It codes for CASLYQETQYF.

This clonotype was recorded a few times. The rearrangement joins TRBV12-3 or TRBV12-4 to TRBJ2-2; the D gene is possibly TRBD1 (6 bases). V gave up 7 bases and J gave up 8 bases, with 14 bases separating them. This CDR3 is built from 13 residues. The CDR3 sequence: CASTPVDRGELFF. The DNA for the CDR3 is TGTGCCAGCACCCCCGTTGACAGGGGGGAGCTGTTTTTT.

V gene TRBV3-1 combines with J gene TRBJ2-6, with unresolved D. Per germline, CDR1 LGHDT and CDR2 YNNKEL (reference sequence). V lost 5 bases to trimming and J lost 4 bases, with 9 bases between them. The CDR3 sequence is 14 residues long. The CDR3 nucleotides read TGTGCCAGCAGCTCCGTCGCCGGGGCCAACGTCCTGACTTTC. Translating it yields CASSSVAGANVLTF.

V is TRBV2 and J is TRBJ2-1; 9 bases are a match to TRBD2. The CDR3 has 14 amino acids. V trimming: 7 bases; J trimming: 7 bases; junction bases outside the gene matches: 8. Germline CDR1 is SNHLY and CDR2 is FYNNEI. The CDR3 is CASNGGREGNEQFF. The CDR3 region has the DNA TGTGCCAGCAATGGCGGGAGGGAGGGAAATGAGCAGTTCTTC.

This clonotype was observed a few times. This rearrangement joins TRBV7-2 to TRBJ1-3, with no clear D. The CDR3 has 12 amino acids. Trimming took 3 bases from V and 7 from J, leaving 7 bases between them. Germline values: CDR1 SGHTA, CDR2 FQGNSA. This CDR3 is CASSFQRNTIYF. CDR3 nucleotides: TGTGCCAGCAGCTTTCAACGGAACACCATATATTTT. The full variable domain, rest sourced from reference TRBV7-2 and TRBJ1-3, is GAGVSQSPSNKVTEKGKDVELRCDPISGHTALYWYRQSLGQGLEFLIYFQGNSAPDKSGLPSDRFSAERTGGSVSTLTIQRTQQEDSAVYLCASSFQRNTIYFGEGSWLTVV.

V usage is TRBV6-2 or TRBV6-3 and J usage is TRBJ2-7; D is possibly TRBD2 (6 bases). V was pared by 3 bases and J by 2 bases, with 17 bases between. The germline gives CDR1 MNHEY, CDR2 SVGEGT. This CDR3 has 16 residues. The DNA of the CDR3 is TGTGCCAGCAGTTATCCCCTCCTAGCGAAGACCTACGAGCAGTACTTC. This gives the protein CASSYPLLAKTYEQYF.

This clonotype has a count of ten or more. The chain carries TRBV5-4 and TRBJ1-5; TRBD1 matches at 7 bases. V lost 2 bases, J lost 6 bases, and 8 bases stayed unmatched. Germline loops: CDR1 SGHNT, CDR2 YYREEE (reference sequence). The CDR3 covers 15 residues. The CDR3 loop reads CASSLDREVGQPQHF. CDR3 nucleotides: TGTGCCAGCAGCTTAGACAGGGAAGTTGGTCAGCCCCAGCATTTT.